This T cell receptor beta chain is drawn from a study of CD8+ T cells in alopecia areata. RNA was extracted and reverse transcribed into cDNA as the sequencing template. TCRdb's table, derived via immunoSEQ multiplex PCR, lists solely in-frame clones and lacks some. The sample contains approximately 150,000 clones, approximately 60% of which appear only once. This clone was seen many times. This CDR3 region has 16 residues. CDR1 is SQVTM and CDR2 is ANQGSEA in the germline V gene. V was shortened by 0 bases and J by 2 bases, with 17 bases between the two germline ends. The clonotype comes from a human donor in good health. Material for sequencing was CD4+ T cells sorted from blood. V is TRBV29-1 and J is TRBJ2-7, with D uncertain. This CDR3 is CSVEERYLTATYEQYF. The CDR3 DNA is TGCAGCGTTGAAGAACGGTACCTGACGGCAACCTACGAGCAGTACTTC.